Listed here are 23 T cell receptor beta chains from one sample, sequenced in a study of blood T cell repertoires in COVID-19. Clones were sequenced by immunoSEQ multiplex PCR, and TCRdb holds only the in-frame ones, with some missing. The sample consists of 300,000 to 350,000 clones, about nine tenths of them appearing once. The material sequenced was PBMCs or T cells enriched from blood (not recorded which). These receptors all come from a woman aged 25 to 45 who had been exposed to COVID-19.

This chain uses TRBV24-1 with TRBJ2-3; TRBD2 matches at 7 bases. This CDR3 contains 13 residues. V was clipped by 9 bases and J by 0 bases; unmatched bases: 2. In germline, CDR1 is KGHDR, CDR2 SFDVKD. This CDR3 is CATSSGSTDTQYF. CDR3 DNA: TGTGCCACCTCTAGCGGTAGCACAGATACGCAGTATTTT.

The V call is TRBV19, the J call TRBJ2-7; 10 positions agree with TRBD2. CDR1 LNHDA and CDR2 SQIVND come from the germline V gene (reference sequence). This CDR3 is 17 amino acids long. After removal of 3 bases from V and 0 bases from J, the junction contained 8 bases not matched to a gene. Here the CDR3 reads CASSISSGSFGSYEQYF. The DNA of the CDR3 is TGTGCCAGTAGTATCTCTAGCGGGAGCTTTGGCTCCTACGAGCAGTACTTC.

The chain links TRBV27 to TRBJ2-1; a weak D match, TRBD1 (6 bases). V was clipped by 4 bases and J by 0 bases, with 10 bases between them. The CDR3 spans 15 residues. CDR1 and CDR2 from the germline V gene are MNHEY and SMNVEV (reference sequence). The CDR3 DNA sequence: TGTGCCAGCAGTTCGGGACAAAACTCCTACAATGAGCAGTTCTTC. Its translation: CASSSGQNSYNEQFF.

V gene TRBV19 combines with J gene TRBJ1-2; D uncertain. There are 13 residues in the CDR3. The V and J ends lost 5 bases and 8 bases respectively, with 15 bases between them. Germline lookup yields CDR1 LNHDA and CDR2 SQIVND (reference sequence). The CDR3 protein is CASSFGLTTGYTF. CDR3 DNA sequence: TGTGCCAGTAGTTTTGGTCTGACTACCGGCTACACCTTC. The full variable domain, with the rest looked up from reference TRBV19 and TRBJ1-2, is DGGITQSPKYLFRKEGQNVTLSCEQNLNHDAMYWYRQDPGQGLRLIYYSQIVNDFQKGDIAEGYSVSREKKESFPLTVTSAQKNPTAFYLCASSFGLTTGYTFGSGTRLTVV.

The chain has TRBV3-1 (or the pseudogene TRBV3-2) and TRBJ2-7, with a tentative D call TRBD1 (5 bases). Trimming took off 0 bases at V and 2 bases at J, with 11 bases between the two ends. CDR1 and CDR2 (germline): LGHDT, YNNKEL (reference sequence). The CDR3 covers 15 residues. The CDR3 DNA follows: TGTGCCAGCAGCCAAGAGACAGCCGCCGCCTACGAGCAGTACTTC. The encoded protein is CASSQETAAAYEQYF.

The rearrangement joins TRBV25-1 to TRBJ2-2; D is unclear. This CDR3 is built from 16 residues. The germline V gene has CDR1 MGHDK and CDR2 SYGVNS. Trimming took off 6 bases at V and 0 bases at J, with 14 bases between the two ends. The CDR3, as DNA: TGTGCCAGCAGCCCCATGGGCGTTACGAACACCGGGGAGCTGTTTTTT. Amino acid sequence: CASSPMGVTNTGELFF.

This chain joins TRBV18 and TRBJ2-1, with D possibly being TRBD2 (5 bases). Trimming took off 0 bases at V and 7 bases at J, with 19 bases between the two ends. CDR3 length: 17 amino acids. The V gene's germline CDR1 is KGHSH and CDR2 LQKENI. The DNA of the CDR3 is TGTGCCAGCTCACCACCGACGGCGGGCGGCGGCCGGAATGAGCAGTTCTTC. Protein product: CASSPPTAGGGRNEQFF. The full variable domain, in which reference TRBV18 and TRBJ2-1 provide the parts outside the CDR3, is NAGVMQNPRHLVRRRGQEARLRCSPMKGHSHVYWYRQLPEEGLKFMVYLQKENIIDESGMPKERFSAEFPKEGPSILRIQQVVRGDSAAYFCASSPPTAGGGRNEQFFGPGTRLTVL.

This clone was recorded only once. The rearrangement uses TRBV5-1 and TRBJ2-3, with TRBD1 identical over 8 bases. The V gene end was trimmed by 3 bases and the J gene end by 6 bases; junction bases not matched to a gene: 9. The germline CDR1 and CDR2 sequences are SGHRS and YFSETQ. CDR3 length: 15 amino acids. The CDR3 DNA reads as TGCGCCAGCAGCTCGCGACAGGGGCAATTTGATACGCAGTATTTT. This gives the protein CASSSRQGQFDTQYF.

The chain joins TRBV11-3 to TRBJ2-7; 11 bases line up with TRBD2. Trimming took 6 bases from V and 7 from J; bases not matched to a gene: 17. Germline V lookup: CDR1 SGHNT, CDR2 YENEEA. The CDR3 spans 17 residues. CDR3 residues: CASSPTGTSGSWGEQYF. In nucleotides, the CDR3 is TGTGCCAGCAGTCCTACAGGGACTAGCGGTTCCTGGGGTGAGCAGTACTTC.

This clone has only a few counts. The V call is TRBV12-3 or TRBV12-4, the J call TRBJ1-2; possibly TRBD1 for D (5 bases). The CDR3 is 13 amino acids. V shed 9 bases and J shed 6 bases, with 17 bases lying between them. The CDR3 protein is CASFPRERDGYTF. CDR3 coding DNA: TGTGCCAGTTTCCCCAGGGAAAGGGATGGCTACACCTTC.

V and J are TRBV7-2 and TRBJ2-7, with 7 positions matching TRBD2. Looked up from germline, CDR1 is SGHTA and CDR2 is FQGNSA. J gave up 3 bases and V 1 base, and 6 bases lay outside the gene matches. The CDR3 spans 15 residues. CDR3: CASSLGLAVLYEQYF. DNA of the CDR3: TGTGCCAGCAGCTTAGGGCTAGCGGTACTCTACGAGCAGTACTTC.

V usage is TRBV6-5 and J usage is TRBJ1-1; perhaps TRBD1 as D (6 bases). CDR3 length: 14 residues. Germline-derived CDR1 and CDR2 are MNHEY and SVGAGI. The V and J ends lost 6 bases and 4 bases respectively, with 15 bases between them. The CDR3 DNA is TGTGCCAGCAGCCCCCGGGGGGCGGGCACTGAAGCTTTCTTT. Its protein is CASSPRGAGTEAFF.

This chain links TRBV7-3 with TRBJ2-7; D not resolved. Germline CDR1 and CDR2: SGHTA and FQGTGA. The length of the CDR3 is 13 residues. V lost 4 bases to trimming and J lost 3 bases, with 10 bases between them. For the CDR3, the DNA is TGTGCCAGCAGCTCAGTAAGTGGCTACGAGCAGTACTTC. Protein product: CASSSVSGYEQYF.

The chain employs TRBV27 and TRBJ2-7; 7 bases align to TRBD2. CDR1 and CDR2 from the germline V gene are MNHEY and SMNVEV (reference sequence). Trimming at V came to 11 bases and at J to 7 bases, leaving 17 bases not matched to a gene. This CDR3 has 14 residues. The CDR3 loop reads CACSGGRAMSEQYF. CDR3 DNA sequence: TGTGCCTGTTCTGGAGGGAGGGCCATGAGTGAGCAGTACTTC.

The chain couples TRBV12-3 or TRBV12-4 to TRBJ1-5; D not resolved. V lost 6 bases and J 5 bases, leaving 11 bases between the germline ends. This CDR3 is built from 13 residues. The CDR3 here is CASREVSDQPQHF. CDR3 sequence (DNA): TGTGCCAGCAGAGAGGTGTCGGATCAGCCCCAGCATTTT.

This clone appeared once. The chain is built from TRBV5-1 and TRBJ2-4, with 10 bases matching TRBD2. V lost 4 bases to trimming and J lost 6 bases; unmatched junction nucleotides: 13. Germline V gene data show CDR1 as SGHRS and CDR2 as YFSETQ. The CDR3 covers 17 residues. Here the CDR3 reads CASSLELLAGRGNIQYF. In nucleotides, the CDR3 is TGCGCCAGCAGCCTAGAATTACTAGCGGGACGGGGAAACATTCAGTACTTC.

The CDR3 reads CASSIKGLSGSRGEQFF. DNA of the CDR3: TGTGCCAGTAGTATTAAGGGCCTTAGCGGGAGTAGAGGTGAGCAGTTCTTC. This chain connects TRBV19 to TRBJ2-1, with 9 bases that match TRBD2. This CDR3 has 17 residues. Germline CDR1 reads LNHDA; CDR2 reads SQIVND (reference sequence). Losses at the gene ends were 3 bases for V and 9 bases for J; bases not matched to a gene: 15. The full variable domain, its missing parts supplied by reference TRBV19 and TRBJ2-1, is DGGITQSPKYLFRKEGQNVTLSCEQNLNHDAMYWYRQDPGQGLRLIYYSQIVNDFQKGDIAEGYSVSREKKESFPLTVTSAQKNPTAFYLCASSIKGLSGSRGEQFFGPGTRLTVL.

V usage is TRBV10-3 and J usage is TRBJ2-7; 11 bases are a match to TRBD2. Trimming cost V 4 bases and J 3 bases; bases outside gene matches: 2. Looked up from germline, CDR1 is ENHRY and CDR2 is SYGVKD. CDR3 length: 14 residues. Here the CDR3 DNA reads TGTGCCATCAGTGCCGGGACTAGCGGCTACGAGCAGTACTTC. It translates to CAISAGTSGYEQYF.

The chain recombines TRBV27 with TRBJ1-1, with TRBD1 identical over 7 bases. CDR1 MNHEY and CDR2 SMNVEV come from the germline V gene (reference sequence). V lost 5 bases to trimming and J lost 1 base; unmatched junction nucleotides: 4. This CDR3 contains 14 residues. CDR3 amino acids: CASSQGVGNTEAFF. The CDR3 DNA reads TGTGCCAGCAGTCAGGGGGTTGGGAACACTGAAGCTTTCTTT.

This chain uses TRBV2 with TRBJ2-3, with unresolved D. In germline, CDR1 is SNHLY, CDR2 FYNNEI. The germline V and J ends were trimmed by 3 bases and 4 bases, with 11 bases remaining between them. The CDR3 is 14 residues long. The CDR3 coding sequence is TGTGCCAGCAGTGACCAAAGTCAGGCAGATACGCAGTATTTT. It yields the protein CASSDQSQADTQYF.

V gene TRBV24-1 combines with J gene TRBJ2-2; D might be TRBD1 (5 bases). V was shortened by 10 bases and J by 4 bases, with 12 bases between the two germline ends. CDR1 is KGHDR and CDR2 is SFDVKD in the germline V gene. CDR3 size: 13 residues. CDR3 bases: TGTGCCACGCAGGGTTTCCCCACCGGGGAGCTGTTTTTT. This sequence encodes CATQGFPTGELFF.

This CDR3 reads CATRAGSSYNEQFF. The CDR3 DNA sequence: TGTGCCACCCGAGCGGGAAGCTCCTACAATGAGCAGTTCTTC. The rearrangement uses TRBV27 and TRBJ2-1, with 7 bases lining up with TRBD2. Germline values: CDR1 MNHEY, CDR2 SMNVEV (reference sequence). This CDR3 region has 14 residues. The V gene end was trimmed by 10 bases and the J gene end by 0 bases; junction bases not matched to a gene: 6.

The CDR3 sequence is CASSPQGMNTEAFF. The CDR3 nucleotides are TGTGCCAGCAGCCCCCAGGGTATGAACACTGAAGCTTTCTTT. The rearrangement joins TRBV3-1 (or the pseudogene TRBV3-2) to TRBJ1-1; a possible D gene is TRBD1 (5 bases). This CDR3 region has 14 residues. V gave up 4 bases and J gave up 0 bases, with 9 bases separating them. The V gene's germline CDR1 is LGHDT and CDR2 YNNKEL (reference sequence).